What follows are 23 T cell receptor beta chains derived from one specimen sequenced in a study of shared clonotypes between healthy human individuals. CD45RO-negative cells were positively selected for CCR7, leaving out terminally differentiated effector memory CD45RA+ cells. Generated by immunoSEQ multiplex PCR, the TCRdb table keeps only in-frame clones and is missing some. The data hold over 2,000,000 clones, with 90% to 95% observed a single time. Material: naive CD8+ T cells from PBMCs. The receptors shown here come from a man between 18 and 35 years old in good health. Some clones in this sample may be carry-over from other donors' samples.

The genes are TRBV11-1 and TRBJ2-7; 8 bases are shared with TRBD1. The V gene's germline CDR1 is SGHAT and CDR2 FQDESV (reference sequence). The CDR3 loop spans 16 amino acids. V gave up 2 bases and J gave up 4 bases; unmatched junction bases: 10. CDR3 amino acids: CASSLRGAGGLYEQYF. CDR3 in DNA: TGTGCCAGCAGCTTAAGAGGGGCAGGGGGCCTTTACGAGCAGTACTTC.

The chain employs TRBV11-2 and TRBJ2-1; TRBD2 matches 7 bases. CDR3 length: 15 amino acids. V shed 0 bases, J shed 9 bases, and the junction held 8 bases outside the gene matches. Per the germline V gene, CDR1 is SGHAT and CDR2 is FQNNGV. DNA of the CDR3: TGTGCCAGCAGCTTAGAAATGCGAGGGAGGGGTGAGCAGTTCTTC. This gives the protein CASSLEMRGRGEQFF.

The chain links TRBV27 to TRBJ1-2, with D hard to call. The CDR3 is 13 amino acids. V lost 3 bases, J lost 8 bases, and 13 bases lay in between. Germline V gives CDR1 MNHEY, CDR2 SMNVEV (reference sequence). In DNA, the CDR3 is TGTGCCAGCAGTTTGAAGGTCTCGGGGGGCTACACCTTC. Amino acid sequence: CASSLKVSGGYTF.

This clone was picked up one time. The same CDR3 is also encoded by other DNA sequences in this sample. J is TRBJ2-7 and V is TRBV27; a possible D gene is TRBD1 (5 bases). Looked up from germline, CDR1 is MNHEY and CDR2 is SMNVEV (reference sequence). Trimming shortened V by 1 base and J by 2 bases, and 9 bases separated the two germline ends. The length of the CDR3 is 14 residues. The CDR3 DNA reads TGTGCCAGCAGTTTATTGGGGCAGACCTACGAGCAGTACTTC. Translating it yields CASSLLGQTYEQYF.

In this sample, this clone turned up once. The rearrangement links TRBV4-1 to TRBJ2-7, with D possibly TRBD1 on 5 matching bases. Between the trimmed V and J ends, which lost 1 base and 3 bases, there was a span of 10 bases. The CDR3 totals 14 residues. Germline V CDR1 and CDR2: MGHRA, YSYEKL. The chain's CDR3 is CASSQGLQGYEQYF. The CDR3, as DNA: TGCGCCAGCAGCCAAGGATTGCAGGGCTACGAGCAGTACTTC.

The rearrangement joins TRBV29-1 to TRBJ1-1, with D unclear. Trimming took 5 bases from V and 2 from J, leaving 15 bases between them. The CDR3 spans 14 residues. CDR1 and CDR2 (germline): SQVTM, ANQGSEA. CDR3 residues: CSVSLKGGNTEAFF. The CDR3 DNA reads TGCAGCGTTTCCCTGAAGGGAGGAAACACTGAAGCTTTCTTT.

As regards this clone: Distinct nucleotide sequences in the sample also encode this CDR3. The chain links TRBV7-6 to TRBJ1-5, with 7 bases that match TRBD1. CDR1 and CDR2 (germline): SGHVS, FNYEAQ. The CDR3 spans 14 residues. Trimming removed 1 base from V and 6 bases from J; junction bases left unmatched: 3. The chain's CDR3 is CASSLGQGGQPQHF. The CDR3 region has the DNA TGTGCCAGCAGCTTAGGACAGGGTGGTCAGCCCCAGCATTTT. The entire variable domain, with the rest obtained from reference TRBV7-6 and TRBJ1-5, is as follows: GAGVSQSPRYKVTKRGQDVALRCDPISGHVSLYWYRQALGQGPEFLTYFNYEAQQDKSGLPNDRFSAERPEGSISTLTIQRTEQRDSAMYRCASSLGQGGQPQHFGDGTRLSIL.

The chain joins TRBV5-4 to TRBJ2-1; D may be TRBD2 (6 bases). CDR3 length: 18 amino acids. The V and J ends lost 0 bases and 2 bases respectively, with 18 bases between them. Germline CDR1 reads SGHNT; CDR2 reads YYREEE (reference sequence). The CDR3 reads CASSLGLVSRWAYNEQFF. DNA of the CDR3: TGTGCCAGCAGCTTGGGACTAGTGAGTCGTTGGGCCTACAATGAGCAGTTCTTC.

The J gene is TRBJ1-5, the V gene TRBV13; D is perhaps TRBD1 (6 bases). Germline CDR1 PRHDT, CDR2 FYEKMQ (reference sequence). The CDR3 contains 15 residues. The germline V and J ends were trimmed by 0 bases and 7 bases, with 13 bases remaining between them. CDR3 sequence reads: CASSLGRGQGQPQHF. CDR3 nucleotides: TGTGCCAGCAGCTTAGGACGGGGTCAGGGGCAGCCCCAGCATTTT.

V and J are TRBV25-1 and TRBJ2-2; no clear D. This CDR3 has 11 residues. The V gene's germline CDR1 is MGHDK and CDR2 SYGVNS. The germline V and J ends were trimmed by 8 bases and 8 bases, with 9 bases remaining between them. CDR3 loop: CASRLGGELFF. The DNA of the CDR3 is TGTGCCAGCCGGTTGGGTGGGGAGCTGTTTTTT. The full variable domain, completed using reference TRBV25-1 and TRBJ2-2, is EADIYQTPRYLVIGTGKKITLECSQTMGHDKMYWYQQDPGMELHLIHYSYGVNSTEKGDLSSESTVSRIRTEHFPLTLESARPSHTSQYLCASRLGGELFFGEGSRLTVL.

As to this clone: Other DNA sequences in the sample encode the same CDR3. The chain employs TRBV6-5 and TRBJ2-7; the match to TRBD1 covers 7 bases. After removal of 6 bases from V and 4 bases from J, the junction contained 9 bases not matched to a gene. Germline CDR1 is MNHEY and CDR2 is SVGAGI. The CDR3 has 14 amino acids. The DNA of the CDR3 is TGTGCCAGCAGCCCCCGGGACAGATCTTACGAGCAGTACTTC. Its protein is CASSPRDRSYEQYF.

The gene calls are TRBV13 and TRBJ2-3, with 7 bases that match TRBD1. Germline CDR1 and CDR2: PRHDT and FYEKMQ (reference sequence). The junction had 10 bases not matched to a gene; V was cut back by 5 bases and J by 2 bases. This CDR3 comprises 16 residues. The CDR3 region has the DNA TGTGCCAGCAGCAGCCGGGACAGCATGGCCACAGATACGCAGTATTTT. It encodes CASSSRDSMATDTQYF. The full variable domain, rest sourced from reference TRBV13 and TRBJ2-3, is AAGVIQSPRHLIKEKRETATLKCYPIPRHDTVYWYQQGPGQDPQFLISFYEKMQSDKGSIPDRFSAQQFSDYHSELNMSSLELGDSALYFCASSSRDSMATDTQYFGPGTRLTVL.

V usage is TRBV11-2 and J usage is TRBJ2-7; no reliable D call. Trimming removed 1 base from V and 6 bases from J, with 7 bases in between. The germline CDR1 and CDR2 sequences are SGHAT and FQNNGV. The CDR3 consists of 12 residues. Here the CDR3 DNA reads TGTGCCAGCAGCTTAGGCCACATCGAGCAGTACTTC. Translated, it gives CASSLGHIEQYF.

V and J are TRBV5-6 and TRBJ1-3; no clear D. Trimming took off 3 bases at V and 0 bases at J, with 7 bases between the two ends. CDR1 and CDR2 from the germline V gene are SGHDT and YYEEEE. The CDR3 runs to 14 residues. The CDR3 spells CASSSWPSGNTIYF. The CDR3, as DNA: TGTGCCAGCAGCTCCTGGCCCTCTGGAAACACCATATATTTT.

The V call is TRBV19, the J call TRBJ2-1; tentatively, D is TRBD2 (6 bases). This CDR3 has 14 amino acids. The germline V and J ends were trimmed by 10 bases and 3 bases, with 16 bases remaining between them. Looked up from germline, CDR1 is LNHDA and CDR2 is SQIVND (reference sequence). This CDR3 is CATKPGTVYNEQFF. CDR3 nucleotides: TGTGCCACTAAGCCCGGGACTGTCTACAATGAGCAGTTCTTC.

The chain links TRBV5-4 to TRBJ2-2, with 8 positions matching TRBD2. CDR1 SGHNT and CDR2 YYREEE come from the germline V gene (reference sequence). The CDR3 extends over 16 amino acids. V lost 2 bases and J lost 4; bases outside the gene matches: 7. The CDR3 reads CASSLKRERATGELFF. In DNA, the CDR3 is TGTGCCAGCAGCTTAAAGCGGGAGAGGGCCACCGGGGAGCTGTTTTTT.

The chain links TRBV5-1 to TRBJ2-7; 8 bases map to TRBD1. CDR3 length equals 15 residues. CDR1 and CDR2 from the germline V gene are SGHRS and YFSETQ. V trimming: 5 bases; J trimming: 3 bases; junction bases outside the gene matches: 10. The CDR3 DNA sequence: TGCGCCAGCAGAGATTCCGGGACAGGTTACTACGAGCAGTACTTC. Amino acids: CASRDSGTGYYEQYF.

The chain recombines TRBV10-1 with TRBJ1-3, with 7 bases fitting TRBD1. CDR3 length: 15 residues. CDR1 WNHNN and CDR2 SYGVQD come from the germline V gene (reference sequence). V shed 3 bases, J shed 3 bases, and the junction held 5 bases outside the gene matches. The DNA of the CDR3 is TGCGCCAGCAGTGACGGGACAGTCCTTGGAAACACCATATATTTT. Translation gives CASSDGTVLGNTIYF.

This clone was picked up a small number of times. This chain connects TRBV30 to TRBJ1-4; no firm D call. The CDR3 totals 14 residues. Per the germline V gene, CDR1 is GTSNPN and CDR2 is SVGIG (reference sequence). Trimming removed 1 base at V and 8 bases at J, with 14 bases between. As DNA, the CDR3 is TGTGCCTGGAGTGAAGGTGGAGGTGACGAAAAACTGTTTTTT. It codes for CAWSEGGGDEKLFF.

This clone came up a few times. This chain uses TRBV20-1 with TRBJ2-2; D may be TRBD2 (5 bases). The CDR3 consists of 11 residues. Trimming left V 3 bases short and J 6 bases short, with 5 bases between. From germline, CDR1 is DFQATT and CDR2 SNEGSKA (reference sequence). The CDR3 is CSARDSGELFF. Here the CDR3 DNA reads TGCAGTGCTAGGGACTCCGGGGAGCTGTTTTTT.

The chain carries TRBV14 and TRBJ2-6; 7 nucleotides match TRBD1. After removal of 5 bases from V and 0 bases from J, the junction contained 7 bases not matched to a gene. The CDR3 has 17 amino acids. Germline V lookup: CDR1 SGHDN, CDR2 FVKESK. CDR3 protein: CASSLGQPFSGANVLTF. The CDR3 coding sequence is TGTGCCAGCAGCTTGGGACAGCCGTTCTCTGGGGCCAACGTCCTGACTTTC.

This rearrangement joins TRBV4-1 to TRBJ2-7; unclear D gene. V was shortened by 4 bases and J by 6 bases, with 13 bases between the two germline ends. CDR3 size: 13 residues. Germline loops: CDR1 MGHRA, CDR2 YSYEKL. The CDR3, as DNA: TGCGCCAGCAGCCGCCCGGAGTGGGGCGAGCAGTACTTC. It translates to CASSRPEWGEQYF.

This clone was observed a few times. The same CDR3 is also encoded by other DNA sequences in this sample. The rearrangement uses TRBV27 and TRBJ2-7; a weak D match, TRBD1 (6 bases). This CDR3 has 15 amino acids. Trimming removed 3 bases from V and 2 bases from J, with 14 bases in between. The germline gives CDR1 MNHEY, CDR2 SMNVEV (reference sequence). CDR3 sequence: CASSLGAGRTYEQYF. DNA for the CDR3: TGTGCCAGCAGTTTGGGGGCAGGCCGAACCTACGAGCAGTACTTC.